Listed below are T cell receptor beta chains from one sample, sequenced in a study of shared clonotypes between healthy human individuals. Produced via immunoSEQ multiplex PCR; TCRdb's table is partial and in-frame only. The profile shows about 1 million clones, around 76% of them singletons. Sequencing used memory CD4+ T cells sorted from blood. The receptors derive from a man aged 18 to 29 in good health. CDR3s include the opening cysteine and the closing phenylalanine or tryptophan. A D gene is named only where the DNA matches it firmly. Clone size is shown for a subset of rows, as once, few, many or a class of expanded clone.

>TRBD1|TRBV30|TRBJ1-2|.
TGTGCCTGGAGTGTACTTGGAGGGGGCGGCTACACCTTC
CAWSVLGGGGYTF
>TRBD1|TRBV25-1|TRBJ1-5|.
TGTGCCAGCAGTGATCGACAGGGAGGTCAGCCCCAGCATTTT
CASSDRQGGQPQHF
>.|TRBV7-3|TRBJ2-6|.
TGTGCCAGCAGTTCAGGGGCTGGGGCCAACGTCCTGACTTTC
CASSSGAGANVLTF
>TRBD1|TRBV5-4|TRBJ1-2|.
TGTGCCAGCAGCTCCCGGGACAGCCCCCCATTCTATGGCTACACCTTC
CASSSRDSPPFYGYTF
>.|TRBV5-1|TRBJ1-6|.
TGCGCCAGCAGCTTATGGGTTGGTTCACCCCTCCACTTT
CASSLWVGSPLHF
>TRBD1|TRBV5-1|TRBJ1-1|once
TGCGCCAGCAAGAGGACAGGGGAAGAAGCTTTCTTT
CASKRTGEEAFF
>.|TRBV18|TRBJ2-7|.
TGTGCCAGCTCAGTCGGGACCGGGGGAACCTACGAGCAGTACTTC
CASSVGTGGTYEQYF
>.|TRBV6-5|TRBJ2-5|.
TGTGCCAGCAGCACGTCGTACACGGGGGAGACCCAGTACTTC
CASSTSYTGETQYF
>.|TRBV4-1|TRBJ2-6|.
TGCGCCAGCAGCCAACCGGGACAACGAATAACTACCAACGTCCTGACTTTC
CASSQPGQRITTNVLTF
>TRBD2|TRBV11-2|TRBJ2-7|.
TGTGCCAGCAGCTTAGCCCTTGGACTAGCGGGAGCTTCCTCCTACGAGCAGTACTTC
CASSLALGLAGASSYEQYF
>TRBD2|TRBV7-6|TRBJ2-5|.
TGTGCCAGCAGCCCGTGGACTAGCGGGAGTATCTTGGAGACCCAGTACTTC
CASSPWTSGSILETQYF